The T cell receptor (beta chain) described here comes from a study of shared clonotypes between healthy human individuals. Across the study: Each donor had three CD4 naive, three CD4 memory, two CD8 naive and one CD8 memory plate.

V dropped 2 bases and J dropped 4; count of bases not matched to a gene: 8. The CDR3 has 16 amino acids. The germline gives CDR1 KGHSH, CDR2 LQKENI. The authors distributed each subset's genomic DNA evenly over several immunoSEQ plates. The authors' processing: Filtering differed since immunoSEQ provided only junctions, with no quality scores. This table comes from immunoSEQ multiplex PCR, and its TCRdb copy is limited to in-frame clones, with some not included. Clonal size and the V and J genes are those of that table, whereas D and trimming came from the DNA. The data hold over 2 million clones, with 92% observed a single time.

The material sequenced was naive CD4+ T cells from PBMCs. Subset: CD45RA+ positively selected. The clonotype comes from a man younger than 35 in good health. Some clones in this sample may be carry-over from other donors' samples. The genes are TRBV18 and TRBJ1-3; TRBD1 matches 7 bases. The CDR3 region is CASSPSLTGSGNTIYF. CDR3 nucleotide sequence: TGTGCCAGCTCACCATCGTTGACAGGGTCAGGAAACACCATATATTTT.